The entry below describes one T cell receptor beta chain. This sample is part of a study of blood T cell repertoires in COVID-19. Study information: Acute-phase and convalescent COVID-19 samples originated in the United States, Italy and Spain. T cells, B-cell-depleted T cells, or PBMCs supplied cDNA or gDNA.

Assay: immunoSEQ multiplex PCR; the TCRdb copy retains only in-frame clones and omits some. The repertoire consists of 200,000 to 300,000 clones, with 84% occurring once and the leading ten covering approximately 2.3%. Trimming stripped 0 bases from V and 4 bases from J, with 13 bases between. The CDR3 covers 16 residues. Germline-derived CDR1 and CDR2 are SGHRS and YFSETQ. The TCR originated in a man aged 35-49 years who had recovered from COVID-19. The chain couples TRBV5-1 to TRBJ1-4; D gene ambiguous. Input material: peripheral blood. The CDR3 here is CASSLGISQYNEKLFF. The DNA for the CDR3 is TGCGCCAGCAGCTTGGGGATTAGCCAGTATAATGAAAAACTGTTTTTT.